This T cell receptor (beta chain) was sequenced in a study of regulatory T cells in long-lasting Graves disease. Germline V gene data show CDR1 as SGHRS and CDR2 as YFSETQ. The CDR3 loop spans 16 amino acids. Trimming removed 0 bases from V and 5 bases from J; junction bases left unmatched: 3. Broader study findings: A reduction in accuracy may have resulted from the small sample size.

CDR3-region Arm-PCR and iRepertoire HTBI primers produced the TCR beta libraries. TCRdb ran MiXCR on the multiplex PCR reads and lists one entry per CDR3 protein. The table includes roughly 440,000 distinct CDR3 sequences, around 15% detected once. Of note for this clonotype: Its antigen is unidentified.

Regarding time point: newly diagnosed GD, antithyroid drugs for less than 3 months. Scientists built the TCR library using RNA that was extracted from PBMCs. These data were also filed under a second study, of T cells in Graves' hyperthyroidism and ophthalmopathy. That source adds: For Graves' hyperthyroidism to be stable, ophthalmopathy could not progress within 18 months. A patient was excluded if there was uncontrolled infection, other autoimmune disease, pregnancy or lactation. A median approximately 6.5 months before onset, the model predicted ophthalmopathy.

The sequencing here drew on peripheral blood mononuclear cells (PBMCs), taken at new diagnosis, from a patient treated with antithyroid drugs. The sequence came from a woman under 30 with Graves disease. V and J are TRBV5-1 and TRBJ2-1; TRBD2 aligns across 12 bases. CDR3 nucleotide sequence: TGCGCCAGCAGCTTGGCTAGCGGGAGGGCCAACAATGAGCAGTTCTTC. Translation gives CASSLASGRANNEQFF.